The present TCR beta chain was sequenced within a study of blood T cells in healthy people across ages. Turning to the study itself: Template switching caught about one barcoded beta molecule for each two T cells.

Germline V gene lookup returns CDR1 SGHAT and CDR2 FQNNGV. V trimming: 4 bases; J trimming: 0 bases; junction bases outside the gene matches: 9. The CDR3 covers 17 residues. PCR was performed a second time for roughly 7 to 11 cycles using a sample-barcoded 5' primer and a J-beta primer mix. Every molecule of cDNA carried a tag from a template-switch adaptor with 12 random nucleotides. TCRdb fed the 5' RACE reads into MiXCR, producing one record per CDR3 protein. This repertoire shows approximately 1,100,000 distinct CDR3 sequences, 40% to 50% found once; its top ten account for 18%. The clonotype was recovered from a woman in her sixties or seventies in good health. Specimen: blood. V gene TRBV11-2 combines with J gene TRBJ2-5, with 9 bases matching TRBD2. This chain's CDR3 is CASSSRGSGSHQETQYF. Here the CDR3 DNA reads TGTGCCAGCAGCTCCCGGGGTAGCGGGAGTCACCAAGAGACCCAGTACTTC.